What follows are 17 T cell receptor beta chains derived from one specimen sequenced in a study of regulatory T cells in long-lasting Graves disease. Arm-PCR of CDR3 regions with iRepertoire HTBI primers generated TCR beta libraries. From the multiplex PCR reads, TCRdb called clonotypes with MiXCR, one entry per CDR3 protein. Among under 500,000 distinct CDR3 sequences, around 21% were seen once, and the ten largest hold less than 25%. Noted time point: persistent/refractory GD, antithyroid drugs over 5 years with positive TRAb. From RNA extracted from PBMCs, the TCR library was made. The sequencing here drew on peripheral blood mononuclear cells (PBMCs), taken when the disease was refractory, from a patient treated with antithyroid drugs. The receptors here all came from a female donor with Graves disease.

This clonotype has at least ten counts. This CDR3 is CAWSVPSRGGEKLFF. The CDR3 DNA reads as TGTGCCTGGAGTGTACCCTCCAGGGGCGGTGAAAAACTGTTTTTT. The rearrangement joins TRBV30 to TRBJ1-4; a possible D gene is TRBD1 (6 bases). The ends were cut back, 0 bases at V and 7 bases at J, with 15 bases in the middle. CDR3 length: 15 amino acids. Germline CDR1 GTSNPN, CDR2 SVGIG (reference sequence).

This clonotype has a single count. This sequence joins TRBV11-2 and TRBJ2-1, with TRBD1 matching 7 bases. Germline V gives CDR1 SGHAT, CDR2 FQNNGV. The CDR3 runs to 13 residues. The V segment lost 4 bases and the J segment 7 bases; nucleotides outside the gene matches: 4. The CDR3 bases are TGTGCCAGCAGCTCTACAGGGGTGAATGAGCAGTTCTTC. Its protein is CASSSTGVNEQFF.

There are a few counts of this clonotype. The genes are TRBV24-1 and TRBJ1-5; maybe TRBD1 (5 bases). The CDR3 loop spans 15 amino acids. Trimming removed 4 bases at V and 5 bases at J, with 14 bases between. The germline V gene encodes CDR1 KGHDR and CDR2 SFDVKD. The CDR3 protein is CATSDPDSPYQPQHF. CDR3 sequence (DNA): TGTGCCACCAGTGACCCCGACAGTCCGTATCAGCCCCAGCATTTT.

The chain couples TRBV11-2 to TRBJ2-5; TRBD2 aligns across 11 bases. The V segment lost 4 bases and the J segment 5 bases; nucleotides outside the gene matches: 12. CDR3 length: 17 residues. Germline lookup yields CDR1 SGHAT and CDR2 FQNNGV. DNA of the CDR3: TGTGCCAGCAGCTCACTTCCGGGACTAGCGGAGGGGGAGACCCAGTACTTC. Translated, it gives CASSSLPGLAEGETQYF.

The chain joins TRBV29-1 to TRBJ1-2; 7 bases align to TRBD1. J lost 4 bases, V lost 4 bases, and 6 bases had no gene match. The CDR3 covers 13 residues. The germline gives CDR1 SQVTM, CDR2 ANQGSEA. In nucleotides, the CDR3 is TGCAGCGTTGGGCAGGGGGGAGCCTATGGCTACACCTTC. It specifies CSVGQGGAYGYTF.

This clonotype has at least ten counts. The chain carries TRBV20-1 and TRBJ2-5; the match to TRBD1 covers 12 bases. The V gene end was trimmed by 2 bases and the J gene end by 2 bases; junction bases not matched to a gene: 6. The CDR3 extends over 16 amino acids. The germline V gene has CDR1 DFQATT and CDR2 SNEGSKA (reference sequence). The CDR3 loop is CSARQLGQGAQETQYF. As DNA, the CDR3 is TGCAGTGCTAGACAGTTGGGACAGGGGGCACAAGAGACCCAGTACTTC.

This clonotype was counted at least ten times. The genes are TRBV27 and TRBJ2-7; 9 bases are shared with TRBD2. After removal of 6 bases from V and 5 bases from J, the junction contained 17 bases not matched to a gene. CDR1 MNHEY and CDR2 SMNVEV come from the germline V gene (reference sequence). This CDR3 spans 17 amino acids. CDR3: CASSPYLPLAGEDEQYF. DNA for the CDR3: TGTGCCAGCAGCCCCTACCTACCCTTAGCGGGAGAGGACGAGCAGTACTTC.

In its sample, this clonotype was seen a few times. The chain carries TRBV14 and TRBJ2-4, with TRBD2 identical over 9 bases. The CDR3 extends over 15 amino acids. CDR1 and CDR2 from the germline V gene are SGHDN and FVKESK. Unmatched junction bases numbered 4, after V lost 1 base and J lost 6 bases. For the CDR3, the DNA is TGTGCCAGCAGCCAAGCCGGGACTAGCTTAAACATTCAGTACTTC. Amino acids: CASSQAGTSLNIQYF. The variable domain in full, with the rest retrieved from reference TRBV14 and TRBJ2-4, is EAGVTQFPSHSVIEKGQTVTLRCDPISGHDNLYWYRRVMGKEIKFLLHFVKESKQDESGMPNNRFLAERTGGTYSTLKVQPAELEDSGVYFCASSQAGTSLNIQYFGAGTRLSVL.

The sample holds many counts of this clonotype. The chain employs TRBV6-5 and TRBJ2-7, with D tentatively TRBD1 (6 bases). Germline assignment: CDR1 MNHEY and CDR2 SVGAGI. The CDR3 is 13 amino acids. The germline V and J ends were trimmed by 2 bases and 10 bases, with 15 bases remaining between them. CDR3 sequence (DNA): TGTGCCAGCAGTTACAGGGACAAGTGGATTCAGTACTTC. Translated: CASSYRDKWIQYF.

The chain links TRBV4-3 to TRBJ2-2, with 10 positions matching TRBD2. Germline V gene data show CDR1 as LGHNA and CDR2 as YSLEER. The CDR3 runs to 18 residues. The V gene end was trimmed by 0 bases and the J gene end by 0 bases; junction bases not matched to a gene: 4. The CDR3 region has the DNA TGCGCCAGCAGCCAAGATCCTAGCGGGAGTGCGAACACCGGGGAGCTGTTTTTT. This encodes CASSQDPSGSANTGELFF.

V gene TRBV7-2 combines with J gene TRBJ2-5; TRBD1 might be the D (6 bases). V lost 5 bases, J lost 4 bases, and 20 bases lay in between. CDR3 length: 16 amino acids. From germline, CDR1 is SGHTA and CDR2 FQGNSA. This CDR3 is CASSDPLTGKRETQYF. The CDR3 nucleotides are TGTGCCAGCAGCGATCCTCTCACAGGGAAGCGAGAGACCCAGTACTTC.

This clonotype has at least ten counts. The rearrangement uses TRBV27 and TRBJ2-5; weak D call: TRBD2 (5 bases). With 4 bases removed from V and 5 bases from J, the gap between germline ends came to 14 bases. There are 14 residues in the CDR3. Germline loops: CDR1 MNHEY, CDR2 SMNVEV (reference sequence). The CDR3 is CASSWSLRGETQYF. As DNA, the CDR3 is TGTGCCAGCAGTTGGAGTTTAAGAGGGGAGACCCAGTACTTC.

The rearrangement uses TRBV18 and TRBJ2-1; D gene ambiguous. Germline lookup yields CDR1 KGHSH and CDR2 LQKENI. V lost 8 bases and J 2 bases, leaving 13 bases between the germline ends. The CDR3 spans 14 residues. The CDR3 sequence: CASSPPGTYNEQFF. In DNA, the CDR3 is TGTGCCAGCAGCCCCCCTGGGACCTACAATGAGCAGTTCTTC.

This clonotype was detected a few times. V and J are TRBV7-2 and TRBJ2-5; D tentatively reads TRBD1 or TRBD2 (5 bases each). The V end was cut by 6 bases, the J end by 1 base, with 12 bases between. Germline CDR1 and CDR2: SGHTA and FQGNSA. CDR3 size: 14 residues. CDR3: CASRSPGRQETQYF. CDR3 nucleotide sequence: TGTGCCAGCAGATCCCCGGGACGCCAAGAGACCCAGTACTTC.

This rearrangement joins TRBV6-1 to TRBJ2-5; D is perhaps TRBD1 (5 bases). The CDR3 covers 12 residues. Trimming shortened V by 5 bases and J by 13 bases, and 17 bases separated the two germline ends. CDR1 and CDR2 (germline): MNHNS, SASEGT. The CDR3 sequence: CASSPLLTALYF. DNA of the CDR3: TGTGCCAGCAGTCCCCTGCTGACAGCACTGTACTTC.

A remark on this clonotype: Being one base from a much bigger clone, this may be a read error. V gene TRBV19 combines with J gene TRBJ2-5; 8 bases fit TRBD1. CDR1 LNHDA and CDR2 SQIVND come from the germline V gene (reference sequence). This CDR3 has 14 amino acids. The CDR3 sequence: CASSRTGGQGTQYF. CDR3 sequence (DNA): TGTGCCAGTAGTCGTACAGGGGGTCAAGGGACCCAGTACTTC.

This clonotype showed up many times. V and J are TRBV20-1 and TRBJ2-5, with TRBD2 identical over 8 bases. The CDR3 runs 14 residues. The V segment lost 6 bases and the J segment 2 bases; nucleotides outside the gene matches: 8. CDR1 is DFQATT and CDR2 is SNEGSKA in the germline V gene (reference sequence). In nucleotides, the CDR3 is TGCAGTGCCCTGGAAGGACTAGCACAAGAGACCCAGTACTTC. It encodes CSALEGLAQETQYF.